Listed below are T cell receptor beta chains from one sample, sequenced in a study of T-cell reconstitution after alpha-beta-depleted transplantation in children. One entry per CDR3 protein results from TCRdb running MiXCR on the PCR reads. The sample lists about 600,000 distinct CDR3 sequences, approximately 13% occurring once. Specimen: PBMCs, mostly from graft donor cells, collected 360 days after TCRalphabeta/CD19-depleted stem cell transplant. These receptor sequences come from a male patient younger than 18 who had a stem cell transplant for acute myeloid leukemia, so the T cells may come from the graft donor. Each CDR3 is given with its conserved first and last residue. Fields, in order: V gene, clone size, D gene, J gene, CDR3 protein, CDR3 DNA. D genes are given only for firm matches. Rows may omit the clone size; those that give it use once, few, many or a size class.

TRBV28	few	TRBD1	TRBJ1-1	CASSLWGQGNTEAFF	TGTGCCAGCAGTTTATGGGGACAGGGGAACACTGAAGCTTTCTTT
TRBV12-3/TRBV12-4	many	TRBD2	TRBJ2-3	CASSPLAGGGTDTQYF	TGTGCCAGCAGTCCACTAGCGGGAGGTGGAACAGATACGCAGTATTTT
TRBV15	.	.	TRBJ2-7	CATSRFRGAEQYF	TGTGCCACCAGCAGATTTAGGGGGGCCGAGCAGTACTTC
TRBV7-3	once	.	TRBJ2-6	CASSLYGGSGANVLTF	TGTGCCAGCAGCTTATACGGAGGCTCTGGGGCCAACGTCCTGACTTTC
TRBV28	many	TRBD1	TRBJ2-7	CASSFQRAGGVSMGYYEQYF	TGTGCCAGCAGTTTCCAGCGGGCAGGGGGCGTTTCCATGGGGTACTACGAGCAGTACTTC
TRBV29-1	few	TRBD2	TRBJ2-1	CSVGGLAVYNEQFF	TGCAGCGTTGGAGGCCTAGCGGTATACAATGAGCAGTTCTTC
TRBV20-1	.	.	TRBJ2-7	CSARASTGGLYEQYF	TGCAGTGCTAGAGCGTCGACAGGCGGGCTCTACGAGCAGTACTTC
TRBV5-1	few	TRBD2	TRBJ2-1	CASSFTPQRGPYNEQFF	TGCGCCAGCAGCTTTACCCCCCAGCGGGGGCCATACAATGAGCAGTTCTTC
TRBV19	few	TRBD2	TRBJ2-3	CASSPGTSGGLATQYF	TGTGCCAGTAGTCCTGGGACTAGCGGGGGCCTTGCTACGCAGTATTTT
TRBV7-3	.	TRBD1	TRBJ2-5	CASSMSGTGAETQYF	TGTGCCAGCAGCATGTCCGGGACAGGCGCAGAGACCCAGTACTTC
TRBV4-3	many	TRBD2	TRBJ2-1	CASSQHLASGSPYNEQFF	TGCGCCAGCAGCCAACACCTGGCTAGCGGGAGTCCCTACAATGAGCAGTTCTTC
TRBV6-5	.	TRBD2	TRBJ2-5	CASSYWTSGEGTQYF	TGTGCCAGCAGTTATTGGACTAGTGGGGAAGGGACCCAGTACTTC
TRBV29-1	few	.	TRBJ2-5	CSVRKTGEGYF	TGCAGCGTTAGAAAAACAGGGGAGGGATACTTC
TRBV4-3	.	.	TRBJ2-2	CASSHSPGIPNTGELFF	TGCGCCAGCAGCCACTCTCCCGGGATTCCGAACACCGGGGAGCTGTTTTTT
TRBV20-1	few	.	TRBJ2-7	CSALTAQGYEQYF	TGCAGTGCTCTGACGGCTCAGGGCTACGAGCAGTACTTC
TRBV2	.	.	TRBJ2-1	CASSDARLLQFF	TGTGCCAGCAGTGACGCGAGGTTGCTGCAGTTCTTC